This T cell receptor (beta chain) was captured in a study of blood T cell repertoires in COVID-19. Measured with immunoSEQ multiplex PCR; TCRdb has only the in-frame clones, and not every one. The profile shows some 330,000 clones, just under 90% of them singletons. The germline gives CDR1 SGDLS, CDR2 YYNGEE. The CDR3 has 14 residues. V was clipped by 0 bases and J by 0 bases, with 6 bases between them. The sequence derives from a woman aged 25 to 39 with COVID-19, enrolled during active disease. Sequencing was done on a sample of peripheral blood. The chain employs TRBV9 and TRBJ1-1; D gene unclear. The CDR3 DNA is TGTGCCAGCAGCGTAGTCCAGATGAACACTGAAGCTTTCTTT. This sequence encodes CASSVVQMNTEAFF.